Below, 10 T cell receptor beta chains from the same sample are listed, as sequenced in a study of cytomegalovirus exposure and HLA in healthy donors (dated by TCRdb to 2016 to 2017). Library preparation used the immunoSEQ multiplex PCR assay. For the multiplex PCR, a mixture combining 60 forward primers for TCR Vbeta segments and 13 reverse primers for TCR Jbeta segments was used. Held by TCRdb, this immuneACCESS table contains in-frame sequences only and omits some clones. Under half of the omission traces to an unresolved V gene where checked; the cause of the rest is unknown. This sample is represented by about 92,000 clones; approximately 71% of them were singletons. 16% of the sample is in the top ten clones. Sample: PBMCs. These receptors all come from a young woman in good health and CMV-seropositive.

The rearrangement joins TRBV9 to TRBJ2-7, with 9 nucleotides matching TRBD1. J gave up 6 bases and V 0 bases, and 7 bases lay outside the gene matches. Germline V CDR1 and CDR2: SGDLS, YYNGEE. The length of the CDR3 is 15 residues. This chain's CDR3 is CASSVGGTGTFEQYF. In nucleotides, the CDR3 is TGTGCCAGCAGCGTAGGAGGGACAGGGACTTTCGAGCAGTACTTC. The complete variable domain, with remaining parts taken from reference TRBV9 and TRBJ2-7, reads DSGVTQTPKHLITATGQRVTLRCSPRSGDLSVYWYQQSLDQGLQFLIQYYNGEERAKGNILERFSAQQFPDLHSELNLSSLELGDSALYFCASSVGGTGTFEQYFGPGTRLTVT.

The chain has TRBV5-1 and TRBJ2-5; D not certain. The J call may be incorrect, as the DNA end agrees better with TRBJ2-7. This CDR3 has 13 residues. CDR1 SGHRS and CDR2 YFSETQ come from the germline V gene. CDR3 sequence reads: CASSLSGPYEQYF. In nucleotides, the CDR3 is TGCGCCAGCAGCTTGTCAGGCCCCTACGAGCAGTACTTC.

V is TRBV9 and J is TRBJ1-3; D is possibly TRBD1 (6 bases). The CDR3 contains 18 residues. The V gene's germline CDR1 is SGDLS and CDR2 YYNGEE. Deletions cut 4 bases from V and 4 bases from J, with 24 bases between. CDR3: CASSPSLPGRGTGNTIYF. CDR3 coding DNA: TGTGCCAGCAGCCCCTCCCTCCCGGGCAGGGGTACAGGAAACACCATATATTTT. Based on the CDR3 plus reference TRBV9 and TRBJ1-3, the full variable domain is DSGVTQTPKHLITATGQRVTLRCSPRSGDLSVYWYQQSLDQGLQFLIQYYNGEERAKGNILERFSAQQFPDLHSELNLSSLELGDSALYFCASSPSLPGRGTGNTIYFGEGSWLTVV.

This chain uses TRBV11-2 with TRBJ2-2; D uncertain. This CDR3 is 14 amino acids long. CDR1 and CDR2 (germline): SGHAT, FQNNGV. Trimming shortened V by 1 base and J by 2 bases, and 5 bases separated the two germline ends. The CDR3 sequence: CASSLGRNTGELFF. The CDR3 DNA is TGTGCCAGCAGCTTAGGCAGAAACACCGGGGAGCTGTTTTTT.

The rearrangement uses TRBV27 and TRBJ2-2; TRBD1 aligns across 9 bases. CDR1 MNHEY and CDR2 SMNVEV come from the germline V gene (reference sequence). V lost 0 bases and J lost 6; bases outside the gene matches: 8. CDR3 length equals 17 residues. The DNA of the CDR3 is TGTGCCAGCAGTTTATCTCCGGGACAGGGTGTAGCCGGGGAGCTGTTTTTT. It yields the protein CASSLSPGQGVAGELFF.

This clone occurred a few times. This chain joins TRBV7-2 and TRBJ2-5; 9 bases are shared with TRBD1. Trimming removed 4 bases from V and 5 bases from J; junction bases left unmatched: 11. The CDR3 spans 16 residues. Per the germline V gene, CDR1 is SGHTA and CDR2 is FQGNSA. Written as DNA, the CDR3 is TGTGCCAGCAGCTCACCGCCTGGGGGGACAGGGGAGACCCAGTACTTC. This gives the protein CASSSPPGGTGETQYF.

This clone turned up a few times. The chain employs TRBV7-9 and TRBJ2-1, with 12 bases lining up with TRBD2. This CDR3 has 15 amino acids. Germline lookup yields CDR1 SEHNR and CDR2 FQNEAQ (reference sequence). With V trimmed by 1 base and J by 5 bases, 0 bases remained unmatched. CDR3 amino acids: CASSLGLAGDNEQFF. The CDR3 DNA reads as TGTGCCAGCAGCTTAGGACTAGCGGGAGACAATGAGCAGTTCTTC.

The chain joins TRBV7-2 to TRBJ2-5, with D possibly TRBD2 on 6 matching bases. CDR1 SGHTA and CDR2 FQGNSA come from the germline V gene. The CDR3 covers 13 residues. The ends were cut back, 3 bases at V and 3 bases at J, with 8 bases in the middle. The CDR3 region is CASSFGGEETQYF. CDR3 nucleotides: TGTGCCAGCAGCTTTGGAGGGGAAGAGACCCAGTACTTC.

The rearrangement uses TRBV10-3 and TRBJ1-1, with D tentatively TRBD1 (5 bases). CDR3 length: 15 amino acids. The germline V gene has CDR1 ENHRY and CDR2 SYGVKD. The V and J ends lost 4 bases and 4 bases respectively, with 16 bases between them. In DNA form, the CDR3 reads TGTGCCATCAGTGGGGGGGAATGGGAATTCACTGAAGCTTTCTTT. Encoded protein: CAISGGEWEFTEAFF.

This clone was counted only a few times. The J gene is TRBJ2-3, the V gene TRBV5-4; TRBD2 matches at 11 bases. The CDR3 totals 15 residues. CDR1 and CDR2 from the germline V gene are SGHNT and YYREEE (reference sequence). With V trimmed by 9 bases and J by 3 bases, 9 bases remained unmatched. The CDR3 protein is CATRLAGPSTDTQYF. Written as DNA, the CDR3 is TGTGCCACCAGACTAGCGGGACCGTCGACAGATACGCAGTATTTT.